Listed below are T cell receptor beta chains from one sample, sequenced in a study of CD8 T cells in Susac syndrome. TCRdb reprocessed the immunoSEQ multiplex PCR reads with MiXCR, giving one entry per CDR3 protein. The sample records 140,000 or so distinct CDR3 sequences, around 95% being singletons. Sequenced sample: CD4+ T cells from PBMCs. The receptors stem from a human donor with multiple sclerosis. The CDR3 runs from the conserved cysteine through the conserved F or W. The D gene is left open where the match is weak. Clone size appears in some rows only: once, few, many, or a class for an expanded clone.

>TRBJ2-6|TRBV2|.|.
CASSHPATGANVLTF
TGTGCCAGCAGTCACCCAGCCACTGGGGCCAACGTCCTGACTTTC
>TRBJ1-2|TRBV29-1|.|.
CSVEDHGGYGYTF
TGCAGCGTTGAAGATCACGGGGGCTATGGCTACACCTTC
>TRBJ1-1|TRBV4-1|.|TRBD1
CASSRILRDRQNTEAFF
TGCGCCAGCAGCCGAATACTAAGGGACAGGCAGAACACTGAAGCTTTCTTT
>TRBJ1-3|TRBV28|.|TRBD1
CASSFQGAGNTIYF
TGTGCCAGCAGTTTCCAGGGGGCGGGAAACACCATATATTTT
>TRBJ2-7|TRBV7-9|.|.
CASSGRDIYEQYF
TGTGCCAGCAGCGGGAGGGACATTTACGAGCAGTACTTC
>TRBJ2-7|TRBV24-1|.|TRBD1
CATSDASPGTDYEQYF
TGTGCCACCAGTGATGCCTCCCCCGGGACAGATTACGAGCAGTACTTC
>TRBJ2-7|TRBV7-9|.|.
CASSPARALAGEQYF
TGTGCCAGCAGCCCCGCCCGGGCCTTGGCGGGCGAGCAGTACTTC
>TRBJ1-3|TRBV20-1|.|.
CSTTRWSGNTIYF
TGCAGCACAACGAGGTGGTCTGGAAACACCATATATTTT
>TRBJ2-7|TRBV7-9|.|TRBD1
CASSPDRGWEQYF
TGTGCCAGCAGCCCGGACAGGGGATGGGAGCAGTACTTC
>TRBJ1-6|TRBV7-2|.|.
CASSPRRESSYNSPLHF
TGTGCCAGCAGCCCACGAAGGGAAAGCTCCTATAATTCACCCCTCCACTTT
>TRBJ2-5|TRBV5-4|once|TRBD2
CASALAGGETQYF
TGTGCCAGTGCCCTAGCGGGGGGAGAGACCCAGTACTTC
>TRBJ2-1|TRBV7-2|.|TRBD2
CASSPRLAGGRNEQFF
TGTGCCAGCAGCCCGCGACTAGCGGGGGGACGAAACGAGCAGTTCTTC
>TRBJ2-3|TRBV29-1|.|.
CSVEDWDADTQYF
TGCAGCGTTGAAGATTGGGATGCAGATACGCAGTATTTT
>TRBJ1-2|TRBV20-1|.|.
CSAQTPRGSDYGYTF
TGCAGTGCCCAGACTCCGCGGGGATCCGACTATGGCTACACCTTC
>TRBJ2-5|TRBV7-3|.|TRBD2
CASSPSGPMGGGTQYF
TGTGCCAGCAGCCCCTCGGGACCCATGGGCGGGGGGACCCAGTACTTC
>TRBJ2-5|TRBV4-2|.|TRBD2
CASSQVAGGQETQYF
TGTGCCAGCAGCCAAGTGGCGGGAGGCCAAGAGACCCAGTACTTC
>TRBJ1-5|TRBV9|.|TRBD1
CASSVADRGVDQPQHF
TGTGCCAGCAGCGTAGCCGACAGGGGGGTCGATCAGCCCCAGCATTTT
>TRBJ2-1|TRBV15|.|TRBD1
CATSRRDRGQNEQFF
TGTGCCACCAGCAGACGGGACAGGGGTCAAAATGAGCAGTTCTTC
>TRBJ2-3|TRBV4-3|.|.
CASSQDIADTQYF
TGCGCCAGCAGCCAAGATATCGCAGATACGCAGTATTTT
>TRBJ2-5|TRBV29-1|.|TRBD1
CSVGGTGVETQYF
TGCAGCGTTGGGGGGACAGGGGTAGAGACCCAGTACTTC
>TRBJ2-2|TRBV5-5|once|.
CASSFRRLNTGELFF
TGTGCCAGCAGCTTTAGGCGCCTGAACACCGGGGAGCTGTTTTTT
>TRBJ2-6|TRBV7-9|.|.
CASSDRDSDVLTF
TGTGCCAGCAGCGACCGGGACTCCGATGTCCTGACTTTC
>TRBJ1-1|TRBV5-6|.|.
CASGSWNTEAFF
TGTGCCAGCGGATCTTGGAACACTGAAGCTTTCTTT
>TRBJ2-5|TRBV5-4|once|.
CASSRPLGEETQYF
TGTGCCAGCAGCCGACCTTTAGGGGAAGAGACCCAGTACTTC
>TRBJ1-5|TRBV19|.|.
CASSTDSYNQPQHF
TGTGCCAGTAGTACAGACAGTTACAATCAGCCCCAGCATTTT
>TRBJ2-5|TRBV20-1|.|.
CSARVAETQYF
TGCAGTGCTAGGGTTGCCGAGACCCAGTACTTC
>TRBJ2-3|TRBV6-6|.|TRBD2
CASTSGITDTQYF
TGTGCCAGCACTAGCGGGATCACAGATACGCAGTATTTT
>TRBJ2-7|TRBV29-1|.|.
CSVAGGPYEQYF
TGCAGCGTTGCTGGGGGTCCCTACGAGCAGTACTTC
>TRBJ2-1|TRBV7-9|.|.
CASSPRGGQFF
TGTGCCAGCAGCCCGAGGGGGGGGCAGTTCTTC
>TRBJ1-2|TRBV28|.|TRBD1
CASIAGTGLGYTF
TGTGCCAGCATCGCCGGGACAGGGCTTGGCTACACCTTC
>TRBJ1-5|TRBV5-6|.|.
CASSVNRVLDQPQHF
TGTGCCAGCAGCGTAAACCGGGTCCTAGATCAGCCCCAGCATTTT
>TRBJ1-5|TRBV7-9|.|.
CASSALGARNQPQHF
TGTGCCAGCAGCGCCTTAGGGGCTCGGAATCAGCCCCAGCATTTT
>TRBJ2-7|TRBV20-1|once|.
CSARVRTDVQYF
TGCAGTGCTAGAGTTAGAACGGATGTGCAGTACTTC
>TRBJ2-1|TRBV5-1|.|TRBD2
CASSQVATSGHEQFF
TGCGCCAGCAGCCAGGTAGCGACTAGCGGCCATGAGCAGTTCTTC
>TRBJ2-5|TRBV20-1|.|.
CSARETSWGSQETQYF
TGCAGTGCTAGAGAGACAAGCTGGGGATCTCAAGAGACCCAGTACTTC
>TRBJ2-7|TRBV19|.|.
CASSWHGETYEQYF
TGTGCCAGTAGTTGGCACGGGGAAACCTACGAGCAGTACTTC
>TRBJ2-1|TRBV4-1|.|.
CASSQDGVTYNEQFF
TGCGCCAGCAGCCAAGATGGGGTCACCTACAATGAGCAGTTCTTC